A single TCR beta chain is shown here with its context. Its target is unknown. One end of the junction does not line up with germline, which may come from a read error. Unsorted bulk tissue, roughly 19-33 mg of it, served as the source for co-extraction of RNA and DNA. This CDR3 is built from 17 residues. Germline lookup yields CDR1 SGHAT and CDR2 FQNNGV. This sample is drawn from a study of tumor-infiltrating lymphocytes in primary liver carcinoma. Study-wide context: The patients, men and women alike, were aged 30 to 69 years. Each sample had roughly 3.5 to 7.5 million productive TCRbeta reads regardless of tissue type.

General study results and limits: Pairs of tumor regions overlapped more than tumor-adjacent and tumor-blood pairs did. Blood fell significantly below tumors in its top-250-clone fraction (p = 0.039).

TCR beta cDNA came from roughly 450 ng total RNA, primed with a constant-region primer. Three nested multiplex PCR rounds, a slightly modified ARM-PCR method, built the TCR beta libraries. The two initial PCR rounds, roughly 11 cycles each, used TRBV1-TRBV30 forward and C-beta reverse primers. One entry per CDR3 protein results from TCRdb running MiXCR on the multiplex PCR reads. The sample records under 150,000 distinct CDR3 sequences, around 70% being singletons. This TCR derives from a woman aged 55-75 years with primary liver carcinoma and hepatitis B virus infection. Sequences were obtained from tumor-adjacent normal liver tissue. This rearrangement joins TRBV11-2 to TRBJ2-3; the D gene is possibly TRBD2 (6 bases). The CDR3 DNA is TGTGCCAGCAGCTTAGGGATTCGAATGGGAGGCACAGATACGCGGTATTTT. Translation: CASSLGIRMGGTDTRYF.